Shown below are 32 T cell receptor beta chains from a single sample sequenced in a study of post-analysis software for immune sequencing data. What these receptors recognize is not known. Study observations and caveats: Higher frequency in patients than in controls was seen for roughly five TRBV segments, with TRBV5-6, TRBV5-1 and TRBV20-1 among them.

Sequencing libraries made from TCR beta cDNA carried unique molecular identifiers. TCRdb re-called the PCR reads through MiXCR, storing one row per CDR3 protein. This table has more than 350,000 distinct CDR3 sequences, approximately 39% appearing once. Sequenced material: blood. These receptors all stem from a girl aged 2 to 10 with multiple sclerosis.

As to this clonotype: Its ends do not fully match the called genes, so a read error is possible. The chain couples TRBV28 to TRBJ1-4, with D perhaps TRBD1 (6 bases). Germline CDR1 is MDHEN and CDR2 is SYDVKM. The CDR3 has 15 residues. The CDR3 spells CASSRTVATNEKLFF. In nucleotides, the CDR3 is TGTGCAAGCAGTCGGACAGTTGCAACTAATGAAAAACTGTTTTTT.

This clonotype was seen a few times. A read error may account for a junction end that differs from germline. This rearrangement joins TRBV7-9 to TRBJ2-1, with D hard to call. This CDR3 has 13 residues. The germline V gene has CDR1 SEHNR and CDR2 FQNEAQ (reference sequence). In DNA, the CDR3 is TGTGCCAGCAGCTTCGTACGTTACAACGAGCAGTTCTTC. The encoded protein is CASSFVRYNEQFF.

The V gene is TRBV5-1, the J gene TRBJ2-4; TRBD2 matches 11 bases. CDR1 SGHRS and CDR2 YFSETQ come from the germline V gene. The CDR3 spans 15 residues. After removal of 2 bases from V and 9 bases from J, the junction contained 7 bases not matched to a gene. The CDR3 sequence: CASSFKLAGESIQYF. CDR3 coding DNA: TGCGCCAGCAGCTTCAAACTAGCGGGAGAGAGCATTCAGTACTTC.

This clonotype was observed a handful of times. The V gene is TRBV7-8, the J gene TRBJ2-7; 10 nucleotides line up with TRBD2. CDR1 is SGHVS and CDR2 is FQNEAQ in the germline V gene. The CDR3 is 14 residues long. V trimming: 3 bases; J trimming: 4 bases; junction bases outside the gene matches: 3. CDR3 coding DNA: TGTGCCAGCAGCTTCGGACTAGCGGAGTACGAGCAGTACTTC. Amino acid sequence: CASSFGLAEYEQYF.

This chain connects TRBV7-6 to TRBJ2-3, with 9 bases identical to TRBD1. V lost 4 bases and J lost 0; bases outside the gene matches: 5. Germline CDR1 reads SGHVS; CDR2 reads FNYEAQ. The CDR3 has 16 residues. In DNA, the CDR3 is TGTGCCAGCAGCTCGCGGACAGGGGAGAGCACAGATACGCAGTATTTT. Protein sequence: CASSSRTGESTDTQYF.

This clonotype was seen a handful of times. The chain uses TRBV20-1 and TRBJ2-7; TRBD1 matches at 9 bases. Germline assignment: CDR1 DFQATT and CDR2 SNEGSKA (reference sequence). V shed 7 bases and J 3 bases; nucleotides not matched to a gene: 7. The CDR3 is 13 amino acids. Here the CDR3 reads CSGIRDRDYEQYF. The DNA for the CDR3 is TGCAGTGGGATCCGGGACAGGGACTACGAGCAGTACTTC.

Only a few counts were recorded for this clonotype. One junction end disagrees with the germline gene, perhaps due to a read error. The chain joins TRBV7-7 to TRBJ2-5, with 8 positions matching TRBD1. This CDR3 has 13 amino acids. The germline CDR1 and CDR2 sequences are SSHAT and FNYEAQ (reference sequence). CDR3 in DNA: TGCGCCAGCAGCTTGGACAGGGAAGAGACCCAGTACTTC. Translating gives CASSLDREETQYF.

The CDR3 protein is CASSPKRIVAPGELFF. CDR3 coding DNA: TGTGCCAGCAGCCCCAAACGGATCGTAGCCCCCGGGGAGCTGTTTTTT. The V gene is TRBV7-8, the J gene TRBJ2-2; no clear D gene. Germline V gene sequence: CDR1 SGHVS, CDR2 FQNEAQ. Trimming left V 5 bases short and J 6 bases short, with 19 bases between. The CDR3 loop spans 16 amino acids. The variable domain in full, completed from reference TRBV7-8 and TRBJ2-2, reads GAGVSQSPRYKVAKRGQDVALRCDPISGHVSLFWYQQALGQGPEFLTYFQNEAQLDKSGLPSDRFFAERPEGSVSTLKIQRTQQEDSAVYLCASSPKRIVAPGELFFGEGSRLTVL.

V gene TRBV28 combines with J gene TRBJ1-5, with a tentative D call TRBD1 (6 bases). Trimming shortened V by 2 bases and J by 4 bases, and 15 bases separated the two germline ends. Germline V gene data show CDR1 as MDHEN and CDR2 as SYDVKM. The CDR3 sequence is 16 residues long. The CDR3 here is CASSLDTGIRNQPQHF. The CDR3 DNA follows: TGTGCCAGCAGTTTAGATACAGGGATCCGGAATCAGCCCCAGCATTTT.

In this sample, this clonotype turned up a few times. This sequence joins TRBV29-1 and TRBJ1-4; D might be TRBD1 (5 bases). V was clipped by 3 bases and J by 2 bases, with 10 bases between them. Germline CDR1 SQVTM, CDR2 ANQGSEA. This CDR3 has 14 residues. As DNA, the CDR3 is TGCAGCGTTGAGGGGACTCCTACTAATGAAAAACTGTTTTTT. It translates to CSVEGTPTNEKLFF. Variable domain in full (rest from reference TRBV29-1 and TRBJ1-4): SAVISQKPSRDICQRGTSLTIQCQVDSQVTMMFWYRQQPGQSLTLIATANQGSEATYESGFVIDKFPISRPNLTFSTLTVSNMSPEDSSIYLCSVEGTPTNEKLFFGSGTQLSVL.

This clonotype was counted only a few times. The V call is TRBV12-3 or TRBV12-4, the J call TRBJ1-2; tentatively, D is TRBD1 (5 bases). The CDR3 sequence is 17 residues long. Deletions cut 4 bases from V and 3 bases from J, with 21 bases between. CDR3 bases: TGTGCCAGCAGTTCGCGGGGCACCCCCAGGGCGGACTATGGCTACACCTTC. This sequence encodes CASSSRGTPRADYGYTF.

The genes are TRBV5-1 and TRBJ2-7, with D possibly TRBD1 on 6 matching bases. This CDR3 has 14 residues. Germline loops: CDR1 SGHRS, CDR2 YFSETQ. V was cut by 0 bases and J by 7 bases, with 14 bases left in between. The CDR3 nucleotides are TGCGCCAGCAGCTTGGTGGCAGGGGAATATGAGCAGTACTTC. As protein: CASSLVAGEYEQYF.

In its sample, this clonotype was seen a few times. V gene TRBV15 combines with J gene TRBJ2-3, with TRBD2 identical over 7 bases. Germline CDR1 is LNHNV and CDR2 is YYDKDF (reference sequence). Trimming at V came to 0 bases and at J to 3 bases, leaving 9 bases not matched to a gene. The CDR3 covers 17 residues. The CDR3, as DNA: TGTGCCACCAGCAGAGATCGGGCGGGACTACCTACAGATACGCAGTATTTT. Translating gives CATSRDRAGLPTDTQYF.

CDR3 sequence: CASSFGALLSYEQYF. As DNA, the CDR3 is TGTGCCAGCAGCTTCGGAGCGCTACTCTCCTACGAGCAGTACTTC. The chain couples TRBV7-2 to TRBJ2-7, with D hard to call. Trimming shortened V by 3 bases and J by 0 bases, and 12 bases separated the two germline ends. This CDR3 comprises 15 residues. Germline lookup yields CDR1 SGHTA and CDR2 FQGNSA.

This rearrangement joins TRBV3-1 to TRBJ1-2, with D maybe TRBD1 (5 bases). The CDR3 is 15 residues long. V was pared by 6 bases and J by 1 base, with 15 bases between. CDR1 and CDR2 from the germline V gene are LGHDT and YNNKEL (reference sequence). CDR3 sequence: CASSQSDTDNYGYTF. Here the CDR3 DNA reads TGTGCCAGCAGTCAATCGGACACAGATAACTATGGCTACACCTTC. Filled out from reference TRBV3-1 and TRBJ1-2, the complete variable domain reads DTAVSQTPKYLVTQMGNDKSIKCEQNLGHDTMYWYKQDSKKFLKIMFSYNNKELIINETVPNRFSPKSPDKAHLNLHINSLELGDSAVYFCASSQSDTDNYGYTFGSGTRLTVV.

The rearrangement uses TRBV25-1 and TRBJ1-1; 9 bases line up with TRBD1. J lost 4 bases, V lost 7 bases, and 1 base had no gene match. The CDR3 spans 12 residues. CDR1 is MGHDK and CDR2 is SYGVNS in the germline V gene. The DNA for the CDR3 is TGTGCCAGCATGACAGGGGGCACTGAAGCTTTCTTT. Translated, it gives CASMTGGTEAFF.

The chain recombines TRBV12-3 or TRBV12-4 with TRBJ2-7; tentatively, D is TRBD1 or TRBD2 (5 bases each). The DNA matches TRBJ2-5 better at its end, which makes the J call doubtful. The CDR3 is made up of 15 amino acids. For the CDR3, the DNA is TGTGCCAGCAGGAAAGACCCGGACTGGGACGAGACCCAGTACTTC. It codes for CASRKDPDWDETQYF.

Here the CDR3 reads CASSLEATGSKSSYNSPLHF. DNA of the CDR3: TGTGCCAGCAGCTTAGAGGCGACAGGTTCCAAGAGCTCCTATAATTCACCCCTCCACTTT. The genes are TRBV7-2 and TRBJ1-6; D perhaps matches TRBD1 (6 bases). Per germline, CDR1 SGHTA and CDR2 FQGNSA. This CDR3 region has 20 residues. V was shortened by 1 base and J by 0 bases, with 19 bases between the two germline ends.

J is TRBJ2-7 and V is TRBV13; D is possibly TRBD1 (6 bases). Germline V CDR1 and CDR2: PRHDT, FYEKMQ (reference sequence). CDR3 length: 19 residues. V was shortened by 4 bases and J by 7 bases, with 32 bases between the two germline ends. This chain's CDR3 is CASSSLSPGYRRSGDEQYF. The CDR3 region has the DNA TGTGCCAGCAGCTCCCTCTCTCCGGGATACCGGAGGTCAGGGGATGAGCAGTACTTC.

This chain uses TRBV5-1 with TRBJ1-2; maybe TRBD1 (6 bases). V gave up 2 bases and J gave up 4 bases, with 12 bases separating them. The CDR3 length is 14 residues. Germline CDR1 is SGHRS and CDR2 is YFSETQ. CDR3 in DNA: TGCGCCAGCAGCTTAGCGGACAGTGGCTATGGCTACACCTTC. Encoded protein: CASSLADSGYGYTF.

This rearrangement joins TRBV5-5 to TRBJ2-4, with D possibly being TRBD2 (7 bases). Trimming shortened V by 4 bases and J by 5 bases, and 22 bases separated the two germline ends. Germline CDR1 reads SGHKS; CDR2 reads YYEKEE (reference sequence). The CDR3 length is 17 residues. The CDR3 here is CASSRLGGPVAENIQYF. Written as DNA, the CDR3 is TGTGCCAGCAGCCGATTGGGGGGGCCTGTGGCAGAAAACATTCAGTACTTC.

The V and J genes are TRBV27 and TRBJ1-2, with TRBD1 matching 7 bases. The CDR3 extends over 14 amino acids. The V gene's germline CDR1 is MNHEY and CDR2 SMNVEV (reference sequence). V shed 6 bases and J 7 bases; nucleotides not matched to a gene: 11. The CDR3 region is CASSPRQGHTGYTF. The CDR3 region has the DNA TGTGCCAGCAGCCCGAGACAGGGACATACTGGCTACACCTTC.

This clonotype was detected once. V usage is TRBV9 and J usage is TRBJ1-4; 7 bases line up with TRBD1. CDR3 length: 14 residues. Germline V gene sequence: CDR1 SGDLS, CDR2 YYNGEE. V gave up 3 bases and J gave up 7 bases; unmatched junction bases: 6. The CDR3 loop is CASSGTGGFEKLFF. In DNA form, the CDR3 reads TGTGCCAGCAGCGGGACAGGTGGTTTTGAAAAACTGTTTTTT.

The rearrangement uses TRBV4-3 and TRBJ1-1, with D possibly matching TRBD1 (6 bases). The CDR3 runs 17 residues. The germline V gene encodes CDR1 LGHNA and CDR2 YSLEER. V lost 0 bases to trimming and J lost 0 bases, with 14 bases between them. The CDR3 nucleotides are TGCGCCAGCAGCCAAGAAGGGGCCGGGACACTGAACACTGAAGCTTTCTTT. Translated: CASSQEGAGTLNTEAFF.

The chain employs TRBV6-2 or TRBV6-3 and TRBJ2-1; D gene uncertain. CDR3 size: 11 residues. V lost 5 bases and J lost 9, with 8 bases in between. Germline V CDR1 and CDR2: MNHEY, SVGEGT. The CDR3 DNA is TGTGCCAGCAGTAGATGGCCTGAGCAGTTCTTC. Residues: CASSRWPEQFF.

The chain couples TRBV11-3 to TRBJ1-5; no definite D call. The ends were cut back, 0 bases at V and 6 bases at J, with 12 bases in the middle. Germline V gene lookup returns CDR1 SGHNT and CDR2 YENEEA. CDR3 length: 15 residues. CDR3 in DNA: TGTGCCAGCAGCTTAGAGTGCCGACCGGGTCAGCCCCAGCATTTT. Translation: CASSLECRPGQPQHF.

This clonotype appeared once. V gene TRBV7-2 combines with J gene TRBJ1-2; D call uncertain. CDR3 size: 12 residues. Germline CDR1 SGHTA, CDR2 FQGNSA. V shed 4 bases and J shed 8 bases, with 11 bases lying between them. CDR3 residues: CASSSDPRGYTF. The CDR3 region has the DNA TGTGCCAGCAGCTCCGACCCTAGAGGCTACACCTTC.

With regard to this clonotype: A much larger clone lies a single base off, so this may be a read error. The CDR3 bases are TGTGCCAGCAGCCAGGACATACAAGAGACCCAGTTCTTC. This gives the protein CASSQDIQETQFF. The genes are TRBV4-2 and TRBJ2-1; the D gene is possibly TRBD1 (5 bases). CDR3 length: 13 residues. Germline values: CDR1 LGHNA, CDR2 YNFKEQ. Trimming removed 3 bases at V and 13 bases at J, with 16 bases between.

The V and J genes are TRBV20-1 and TRBJ1-6; the match to TRBD1 covers 7 bases. Losses at the gene ends were 5 bases for V and 8 bases for J; bases not matched to a gene: 12. The CDR3 runs to 15 residues. The germline CDR1 and CDR2 sequences are DFQATT and SNEGSKA (reference sequence). CDR3 amino acids: CSAPIPGQYYSPLHF. CDR3 DNA: TGCAGTGCTCCGATACCGGGACAGTATTATTCACCCCTCCACTTT.

On this clonotype itself: Being one base from a much bigger clone, this may be a read error. The chain joins TRBV7-2 to TRBJ2-1; 9 bases agree with TRBD1. J was trimmed by 4 bases and V by 7 bases; bases with no gene match: 5. Germline V gives CDR1 SGHTA, CDR2 FQGNSA. The CDR3 contains 14 residues. The CDR3 region is CASNQGTGYNEQFF. The CDR3 nucleotides read TGTGCCAGCAACCAAGGGACAGGGTACAATGAGCAGTTCTTC.

This clonotype has a handful of counts. The chain is built from TRBV4-3 and TRBJ2-7; D is possibly TRBD2 (5 bases). The CDR3 has 16 amino acids. Germline CDR1 is LGHNA and CDR2 is YSLEER. Trimming cost V 0 bases and J 0 bases, with 12 bases left between them. CDR3 region: CASSQDWIGSSYEQYF. CDR3 nucleotide sequence: TGCGCCAGCAGCCAAGATTGGATAGGGAGCTCCTACGAGCAGTACTTC.

V is TRBV11-3 and J is TRBJ2-7; no reliable D call. V was pared by 3 bases and J by 2 bases, with 11 bases between. This CDR3 region has 14 residues. The germline V gene encodes CDR1 SGHNT and CDR2 YENEEA. The CDR3 nucleotides are TGTGCCAGCAGCTTTATGGCAGGACCCTACGAGCAGTACTTC. Translated: CASSFMAGPYEQYF.